These 23 T cell receptor beta chains were sequenced from one sample in a study of naive and memory T cell subsets. The beta constant-region primer was an equimolar mix of two oligonucleotides covering TRBC1 and TRBC2. TCRdb passed the UMI-ligation and nested PCR reads through MiXCR, listing each CDR3 protein once. The sample has 120,000 to 150,000 distinct CDR3 sequences, about 15% seen once. The sample comprised naive CD4+ T cells from blood. The receptors here all came from a human donor in good health.

The CDR3 reads CASSQDTGPNQPQHF. In DNA form, the CDR3 reads TGTGCCAGCAGCCAGGATACCGGGCCGAATCAGCCCCAGCATTTT. The genes are TRBV3-1 and TRBJ1-5; no reliable D call. Trimming cost V 3 bases and J 4 bases, with 13 bases left between them. Germline V CDR1 and CDR2: LGHDT, YNNKEL (reference sequence). There are 15 residues in the CDR3.

In its sample, this clonotype was seen a few times. The V gene is TRBV6-2 or TRBV6-3, the J gene TRBJ1-5; possible D gene TRBD1, 5 bases. This CDR3 comprises 15 residues. CDR1 and CDR2 from the germline V gene are MNHEY and SVGEGT. V dropped 0 bases and J dropped 0 bases, with 6 bases sitting between them. The CDR3 DNA reads TGTGCCAGCAGTTACTCCGGGGGTAGCAATCAGCCCCAGCATTTT. As protein: CASSYSGGSNQPQHF.

The rearrangement links TRBV9 to TRBJ2-3; D remains ambiguous. V was trimmed by 1 base and J by 1 base, leaving 7 bases between them. This CDR3 has 14 residues. Germline V lookup: CDR1 SGDLS, CDR2 YYNGEE. The DNA for the CDR3 is TGTGCCAGCAGCGTACCGTACGGCACAGATACGCAGTATTTT. This translates into CASSVPYGTDTQYF.

The rearrangement joins TRBV6-5 to TRBJ2-3; D gene unclear. Germline CDR1 MNHEY, CDR2 SVGAGI. The CDR3 length is 14 residues. Trimming shortened V by 3 bases and J by 6 bases, and 13 bases separated the two germline ends. In DNA, the CDR3 is TGTGCCAGCAGTTATCGACACCTGGGGGATACGCAGTATTTT. This gives the protein CASSYRHLGDTQYF.

This clonotype was detected many times. This sequence joins TRBV6-2 or TRBV6-3 and TRBJ2-2, with 10 bases fitting TRBD1. This CDR3 comprises 15 residues. Germline loops: CDR1 MNHEY, CDR2 SVGEGT. CDR3 coding DNA: TGTGCACTACGGGGGGACAGGGGGAACACCGGGGAGCTGTTTTTT. This translates into CALRGDRGNTGELFF.

V and J are TRBV24-1 and TRBJ2-5, with 12 bases lining up with TRBD1. The CDR3 loop spans 16 amino acids. CDR1 KGHDR and CDR2 SFDVKD come from the germline V gene. J gave up 4 bases and V 4 bases, and 6 bases lay outside the gene matches. CDR3 protein: CATSDPGQGAAETQYF. CDR3 nucleotide sequence: TGTGCCACCAGTGACCCGGGACAGGGGGCCGCAGAGACCCAGTACTTC.

At least ten counts were recorded for this clonotype. CDR3 residues: CASSFGLAGDSNEQFF. The CDR3 nucleotides are TGTGCCAGCTCATTTGGACTAGCGGGAGATAGCAATGAGCAGTTCTTC. The chain recombines TRBV18 with TRBJ2-1, with TRBD2 matching 13 bases. Germline CDR1 reads KGHSH; CDR2 reads LQKENI. CDR3 size: 16 residues. V dropped 5 bases and J dropped 6; count of bases not matched to a gene: 7.

With respect to this clonotype: With a much larger clone just one base away, this may be a read error. The rearrangement links TRBV20-1 to TRBJ1-1; no reliable D call. The CDR3 is 14 residues long. Germline V gene data show CDR1 as DFQATT and CDR2 as SNEGSKA (reference sequence). This CDR3 is CSARDSKKNNEAFF. The DNA of the CDR3 is TGCAGTGCTAGAGACTCCAAGAAGAACAATGAAGCTTTCTTT.

The J gene is TRBJ2-3, the V gene TRBV9; 9 nucleotides agree with TRBD2. The germline gives CDR1 SGDLS, CDR2 YYNGEE. Trimming cost V 0 bases and J 2 bases; bases outside gene matches: 4. This CDR3 region has 16 residues. CDR3 DNA: TGTGCCAGCAGCGTAGGGACTAGCGATTACACAGATACGCAGTATTTT. Its translation: CASSVGTSDYTDTQYF.

Only a few counts were recorded for this clonotype. The J gene is TRBJ1-1, the V gene TRBV6-6; possibly TRBD1 for D (6 bases). The V and J ends lost 6 bases and 11 bases respectively, with 19 bases between them. The germline CDR1 and CDR2 sequences are MNHNY and SVGAGI (reference sequence). The CDR3 is 13 residues long. The CDR3 is CASSGFLKGEAFF. The DNA of the CDR3 is TGTGCCAGCAGCGGATTCCTGAAGGGGGAGGCTTTCTTT.

This chain joins TRBV12-3 or TRBV12-4 and TRBJ1-5; D gene ambiguous. The CDR3 is made up of 17 amino acids. Trimming took off 6 bases at V and 0 bases at J, with 18 bases between the two ends. CDR3 residues: CASSPRGVTHSNQPQHF. CDR3 nucleotides: TGTGCCAGCAGCCCCCGGGGAGTCACACATAGCAATCAGCCCCAGCATTTT.

The chain combines TRBV7-2 with TRBJ1-4; D gene ambiguous. The CDR3 totals 16 residues. V shed 3 bases and J shed 7 bases, with 18 bases lying between them. The germline CDR1 and CDR2 sequences are SGHTA and FQGNSA. The CDR3 DNA follows: TGTGCCAGCAGCTTGGGAGTGACATCCGGGAGTGAAAAACTGTTTTTT. Protein product: CASSLGVTSGSEKLFF.

This clonotype was counted between two and nine times. The chain joins TRBV12-3 or TRBV12-4 to TRBJ1-1; D gene unclear. Trimming removed 3 bases at V and 4 bases at J, with 12 bases between. The CDR3 length is 14 residues. CDR3 nucleotide sequence: TGTGCCAGCAGTTTCAGCATGCTGAGCACTGAAGCTTTCTTT. This translates into CASSFSMLSTEAFF.

The CDR3 DNA is TGCGCCAGCAGCTTGAGCGGGGACACTTACGAGCAGTACTTC. This sequence encodes CASSLSGDTYEQYF. The rearrangement joins TRBV5-1 to TRBJ2-7; tentative D call: TRBD2 (7 bases). V lost 1 base and J lost 4, with 12 bases in between. The CDR3 spans 14 residues. Per germline, CDR1 SGHRS and CDR2 YFSETQ.

V usage is TRBV7-9 and J usage is TRBJ2-3; D not resolved. CDR1 SEHNR and CDR2 FQNEAQ come from the germline V gene (reference sequence). Trimming shortened V by 1 base and J by 0 bases, and 8 bases separated the two germline ends. The CDR3 is 15 amino acids. The CDR3 sequence is CASSLGAYSTDTQYF. The CDR3 DNA reads as TGTGCCAGCAGCTTAGGGGCTTACAGCACAGATACGCAGTATTTT.

There are a few counts of this clonotype. The rearrangement joins TRBV4-3 to TRBJ1-1; 7 bases are shared with TRBD1. The CDR3 is made up of 15 amino acids. The germline V gene encodes CDR1 LGHNA and CDR2 YSLEER. Losses at the gene ends were 1 base for V and 2 bases for J; bases not matched to a gene: 4. CDR3 residues: CASSQVEGANTEAFF. In DNA, the CDR3 is TGCGCCAGCAGCCAAGTCGAGGGGGCTAACACTGAAGCTTTCTTT.

This clonotype was found once. The rearrangement links TRBV28 to TRBJ1-5; TRBD1 matches 7 bases. With 7 bases clipped from V and 3 bases from J, the junction kept 6 bases outside the gene matches. CDR3 length: 14 residues. The germline CDR1 and CDR2 sequences are MDHEN and SYDVKM. DNA for the CDR3: TGTGCCAGCAAACAGGGGTTCGACAATCAGCCCCAGCATTTT. Its protein is CASKQGFDNQPQHF. The full variable domain, its missing parts supplied by reference TRBV28 and TRBJ1-5, is DVKVTQSSRYLVKRTGEKVFLECVQDMDHENMFWYRQDPGLGLRLIYFSYDVKMKEKGDIPEGYSVSREKKERFSLILESASTNQTSMYLCASKQGFDNQPQHFGDGTRLSIL.

The rearrangement links TRBV5-1 to TRBJ2-1; 12 nucleotides line up with TRBD2. This CDR3 is built from 17 residues. Per the germline V gene, CDR1 is SGHRS and CDR2 is YFSETQ. V lost 4 bases to trimming and J lost 9 bases; unmatched junction nucleotides: 14. The CDR3 protein is CASSLRPTSGSDSEQFF. CDR3 bases: TGCGCCAGCAGCCTGCGACCGACTAGCGGGAGCGATAGTGAGCAGTTCTTC.

This clonotype was seen a handful of times. This rearrangement joins TRBV6-4 to TRBJ2-1; 8 bases agree with TRBD2. The CDR3 sequence is 16 residues long. CDR1 and CDR2 (germline): MRHNA, SNTAGT. V lost 0 bases, J lost 9 bases, and 10 bases stayed unmatched. The CDR3 here is CASSDSRAGRASEQFF. The DNA for the CDR3 is TGTGCCAGCAGTGACTCGAGAGCCGGGAGGGCAAGTGAGCAGTTCTTC.

CDR3: CASSQTGGRANTEAFF. The DNA of the CDR3 is TGTGCCAGCAGCCAAACAGGGGGCAGGGCGAACACTGAAGCTTTCTTT. The chain recombines TRBV7-3 with TRBJ1-1; TRBD1 matches 9 bases. Germline V gene data show CDR1 as SGHTA and CDR2 as FQGTGA. V trimming: 5 bases; J trimming: 1 base; junction bases outside the gene matches: 8. This CDR3 has 16 amino acids.

This clonotype was picked up a small number of times. The chain uses TRBV3-1 and TRBJ1-5; D is possibly TRBD1 (5 bases). The CDR3 totals 13 residues. Germline lookup yields CDR1 LGHDT and CDR2 YNNKEL (reference sequence). Trimming pared 4 bases from V and 5 bases from J, leaving 9 bases between. The CDR3 sequence: CASSLTEDQPQHF. CDR3 bases: TGTGCCAGCAGCCTGACAGAAGATCAGCCCCAGCATTTT.

CDR3 protein: CSVGPHPRDILRSGANVLTF. The DNA for the CDR3 is TGCAGCGTCGGTCCTCACCCCCGGGACATTCTACGCTCTGGGGCCAACGTCCTGACTTTC. V and J are TRBV29-1 and TRBJ2-6; D possibly corresponds to TRBD1 (6 bases). Germline V gene data show CDR1 as SQVTM and CDR2 as ANQGSEA. CDR3 length: 20 residues. Trimming pared 6 bases from V and 0 bases from J, leaving 27 bases between.

There are a few counts of this clonotype. The V and J genes are TRBV20-1 and TRBJ1-1, with TRBD1 matching 7 bases. The CDR3 is 14 residues long. Germline CDR1 DFQATT, CDR2 SNEGSKA (reference sequence). V was pared by 4 bases and J by 0 bases, with 5 bases of the junction left unmatched. CDR3 protein: CSAIRDSLNTEAFF. As DNA, the CDR3 is TGCAGTGCTATCCGGGACAGCCTGAACACTGAAGCTTTCTTT.